This entry is about one TCR beta chain. The table lists this clonotype with many counts. It lacks a known antigen. Base qualities are missing; no much larger clone stands one base away. This entry comes from a study of Graves' ophthalmopathy and Graves' hyperthyroidism (dated by TCRdb to the late 2010s). A note on the overall study: Peripheral blood was collected before any treatment was given, at the time of initial diagnosis. The study used signatures of the TCR beta repertoire to tell Graves' ophthalmopathy apart from Graves' hyperthyroidism and to predict which patients would progress to ophthalmopathy. In total, 135 blood samples were TCR-sequenced: under 45 ophthalmopathy, 80 or so hyperthyroidism and 17 hyperthyroidism-to-ophthalmopathy patients. To explore V-J signatures that separate ophthalmopathy from hyperthyroidism, a discovery set of 100 patients was enrolled, consisting of roughly 45 with ophthalmopathy and roughly 59 with stable hyperthyroidism. The independent validation cohort included 20 or so hyperthyroidism patients plus 17 patients who later progressed from hyperthyroidism to ophthalmopathy. T-cell repertoires of thyroid tissue and blood were compared in about six hyperthyroidism patients. Once sampling was done, hyperthyroidism patients were given methimazole at a starting dose of 30 mg daily, while ophthalmopathy patients were given high-dose intravenous methylprednisolone. For training and testing, the roughly 93 patients in the discovery cohort were randomly divided in a 7:3 ratio.

Results and caveats for the whole study, not just this receptor: In validation, the model predicted ophthalmopathy progression with 70.59% sensitivity and approximately 72% specificity; approximately 12 predicted patients were CT-confirmed with GO in a median of approximately 6.5 months. In cross-validation, the 13-signature model distinguished ophthalmopathy from stable hyperthyroidism with 87.88% sensitivity and roughly 81% specificity, while in the test set the corresponding values were roughly 80% and 75%. Sample size was not statistically predetermined, and group allocation was not concealed from the investigators. Among expanded thyroid clonotypes with frequency above 0.001, most also showed up in blood, which suggests that blood repertoires may reflect the thyroid immune response.

V and J lose 3 bases and 5 bases, and a span of 10 bases separates them. The CDR3 contains 14 residues, cysteine and phenylalanine counted. Solely the CDR3 DNA is kept, with 42 bases framed from the first base. CDR1 and CDR2 were assigned from the germline V gene as WSHSY and SAAADI. Hyperthyroidism was considered stable if no progression to ophthalmopathy occurred within 18 months of follow-up. Hyperthyroidism patients were newly diagnosed, were aged 18 to 65 years, and had a disease duration under 2 months. Anyone with other autoimmune diseases, uncontrolled infections, pregnancy or lactation was excluded from the study. Clinical symptoms, serum thyroxine, TRAb, thyroid ultrasound and orbital computed tomography formed the basis of the diagnosis. Ficoll-Paque density gradient centrifugation was used to isolate PBMCs from around 10 ml of fresh peripheral blood. Trizol reagent was used to extract the total RNA, and its quality was then checked on an Agilent 2100 Bioanalyzer.

For repertoire sequencing, the TCR beta CDR3 regions were amplified from RNA transcripts. The first round of RT-PCR was done with HTBI primers and the Qiagen OneStep RT-PCR kit, and was followed by a second round of multiplex PCR, then size selection and purification. Libraries were sequenced on an Illumina HiSeq2000 using paired-end 100 bp reads. The paper's processing steps were these. SOAPnuke was used to process the reads, removing any read that contained adapters or uncalled bases, had a mean Phred below 15, or lacked an exact match to the constant primer or identifier. High-quality paired reads were merged with COPE v1.2.5. Unique nucleotide sequences were defined as clonotypes and aligned to IMGT TRB V, D and J references using MiTCR v1.1. The analysis was limited to V-J combinations with a frequency above 0.0001, which together covered 99% to 99.2% of repertoires. For each V-J combination, a TCR clonal expansion and chaos score was defined as the ratio of F50 clonal expansion to chaos observed in the TCRdist matrix. Welch's t-statistics and random forest were used to reduce the features to around 13 V-J combinations, which were then used as input to a naive Bayes classifier. Thyroid-blood repertoire similarity was quantified with the Morisita-Horn index. Using fastp trimming at Q25 and MiXCR clonotype assembly, TCRdb reanalyzed the public sequencing data and kept in-frame beta chains. Rows merge per CDR3 protein into single entries with the most common DNA and genes. The V and J calls come from TCRdb's annotation, not from the publication. The sample profile shows 400,000 to 450,000 distinct CDR3 sequences; over 20% of them were found once. The leading ten clones occupy roughly 3.2% of the sample.

The TCR sequence derives from a woman under 30 with stable Graves' hyperthyroidism. Donor details come from another sample of the same person, matched by shared clones. The sequenced sample consisted of peripheral blood. The V and J genes are TRBV10-2 and TRBJ2-2, with the D gene call left open. At the DNA level, the sequence is TGCGCCAGCAGTGAAGGTGTTTTGACCGGGGAGCTGTTTTTT. This encodes CASSEGVLTGELFF.